This is a list of T cell receptor beta chains from one sample in a study of shared clonotypes between healthy human individuals. Profiled with immunoSEQ multiplex PCR; TCRdb holds only in-frame clones, not every one. The table shows about 490,000 clones, with 78% occurring only once. Source material: PBMCs. The receptor set was obtained from a woman aged 40 to 49 in good health. Some clones in this sample may be carry-over from other donors' samples. Both conserved end residues are part of each CDR3. Each record gives: V gene, J gene, CDR3 protein.

v_gene: TRBV2
j_gene: NA
CDR3aa: CASMRDPSYEQYF

v_gene: TRBV15
j_gene: NA
CDR3aa: CATSRDRGRYEQYF

v_gene: TRBV5-1
j_gene: TRBJ2-5
CDR3aa: CASSSTPSYQETQYF

v_gene: TRBV7-2
j_gene: TRBJ2-5
CDR3aa: CASSLGLAGGETQYF

v_gene: TRBV19
j_gene: TRBJ2-1
CDR3aa: CASSQDRGGYNEQFF

v_gene: TRBV29-1
j_gene: TRBJ2-4
CDR3aa: CGARVKNIQYF

v_gene: TRBV7-2
j_gene: TRBJ2-2
CDR3aa: CASSLARGLAGGGTGELFF

v_gene: TRBV30
j_gene: TRBJ2-5
CDR3aa: CAWSFYGGRRETQYF

v_gene: TRBV18
j_gene: TRBJ2-3
CDR3aa: CASSPGGSTDTQYF

v_gene: TRBV21-1
j_gene: TRBJ1-1
CDR3aa: CASSKATGDTEAFF

v_gene: TRBV6-1
j_gene: TRBJ1-1
CDR3aa: CASRYRGDTEAFF

v_gene: TRBV5-1
j_gene: TRBJ2-7
CDR3aa: CASSFTSGPTYEQYF

v_gene: TRBV5-4
j_gene: TRBJ2-1
CDR3aa: CASSLPGFNEQFF

v_gene: TRBV7-3
j_gene: TRBJ2-6
CDR3aa: CASSPPVGLDSSGANVLTF

v_gene: TRBV4-2
j_gene: TRBJ2-3
CDR3aa: CASSQDHTTDTQYF

v_gene: TRBV7-9
j_gene: TRBJ2-1
CDR3aa: CASSGDSSSYNEQFF

v_gene: TRBV7-2
j_gene: TRBJ2-2
CDR3aa: CASSLGANTGELFF